This T cell receptor (beta chain) was recorded in a study of OX40 agonist ivuxolimab in advanced cancers. About this clone: No antigen is known for it.

The protocol was immunoSEQ multiplex PCR, while the TCRdb copy is restricted to in-frame clones and leaves out a portion. Found here are tens of thousands of clones, around nine tenths of them singletons; the top ten hold around 2.1%. Enrollment shut out patients with autoimmune disease history or systemic immunosuppression. Whole-study results and caveats: Averaged across samples, CD8+ T cells carried more expanded clones than CD4+ did.

Looked up from germline, CDR1 is ENHRY and CDR2 is SYGVKD. The CDR3 runs to 11 residues. The germline V and J ends were trimmed by 3 bases and 4 bases, with 3 bases remaining between them. The gene calls are TRBV10-3 and TRBJ1-1; D gene uncertain. The sequence was collected from an adult with an advanced solid tumor such as melanoma, head and neck, liver or kidney cancer. This sample comprised CD4+ or CD8+ T cells sorted from blood, obtained in a trial of the OX40 agonist ivuxolimab. In nucleotides, the CDR3 is TGTGCCATCAGTGATGGCACTGAAGCTTTCTTT. It encodes CAISDGTEAFF.